This T cell receptor beta chain comes out of a study of blood T cell repertoires in COVID-19. Study-level background: Some COVID-19 samples were acute and others convalescent; all came from the United States, Italy and Spain. Sources were T cells, B-cell-depleted T cells, or PBMCs; the material itself was cDNA or gDNA.

In the source study's methods: Amplification of reference gene primers was used by the study to estimate nucleated cell counts. Sequencing used immunoSEQ multiplex PCR; TCRdb keeps in-frame clones, though not all of them. D and trimming were read from the DNA, whereas the V and J calls and clone size are those reported in that table. The sample comprises about 150,000 clones, 84% of which are singletons, and 12% to 15% rests with the top ten. The material sequenced was peripheral blood. The sequence derives from a man between 18 and 29 years old with active or convalescent COVID-19.

CDR3: CAWSVLGGATRGYTF. The CDR3 DNA reads as TGTGCCTGGAGTGTACTCGGCGGGGCCACGCGGGGCTACACCTTC. The gene calls are TRBV30 and TRBJ1-2, with D perhaps matching TRBD1 (5 bases). Per germline, CDR1 GTSNPN and CDR2 SVGIG (reference sequence). Trimming cost V 0 bases and J 8 bases, with 19 bases left between them. This CDR3 region has 15 residues.